Each of the 8 T cell receptor beta chains below was sequenced from the same sample in a study of T cells in localized non-small cell lung cancer. Measured with immunoSEQ multiplex PCR; TCRdb has only the in-frame clones, and not every one. The sample lists about 47,000 clones; approximately 86% were seen once. The source material was PBMCs, sampled before any cancer treatment. The source is a man aged 40-75 years with stage II lung adenocarcinoma.

The genes are TRBV5-1 and TRBJ2-5; D possibly uses TRBD1 or TRBD2 (5 bases each). This CDR3 region has 14 residues. Per the germline V gene, CDR1 is SGHRS and CDR2 is YFSETQ. V lost 0 bases to trimming and J lost 1 base, with 7 bases between them. The CDR3 nucleotides are TGCGCCAGCAGCTTGGAAGGGACCCAAGAGACCCAGTACTTC. Encoded protein: CASSLEGTQETQYF.

The rearrangement uses TRBV7-8 and TRBJ1-5, with 7 positions matching TRBD1. V shed 4 bases and J 6 bases; nucleotides not matched to a gene: 6. This CDR3 spans 14 amino acids. Germline CDR1 SGHVS, CDR2 FQNEAQ. In nucleotides, the CDR3 is TGTGCCAGCAGCTCAGGGGGGCTCGGTCAGCCCCAGCATTTT. It codes for CASSSGGLGQPQHF.

This clone was picked up one time. The CDR3 DNA follows: TGTGCCAGCAGTGGGGGCACAGATACGCAGTATTTT. Amino acid sequence: CASSGGTDTQYF. The chain combines TRBV2 with TRBJ2-3, with D uncertain. The CDR3 extends over 12 amino acids. Germline lookup yields CDR1 SNHLY and CDR2 FYNNEI. Deletions cut 4 bases from V and 1 base from J, with 3 bases between.

The chain has TRBV5-4 and TRBJ2-1, with D possibly called TRBD1 or TRBD2 (5 bases each). The ends were cut back, 5 bases at V and 6 bases at J, with 15 bases in the middle. The length of the CDR3 is 14 residues. Germline CDR1 SGHNT, CDR2 YYREEE (reference sequence). CDR3: CASRSTGRSNEQFF. DNA of the CDR3: TGTGCCAGCAGGTCCACGGGACGGAGCAATGAGCAGTTCTTC.

The chain is built from TRBV27 and TRBJ1-5; 9 bases align to TRBD1. Trimming took 4 bases from V and 4 from J; bases not matched to a gene: 5. The CDR3 length is 15 residues. CDR1 is MNHEY and CDR2 is SMNVEV in the germline V gene (reference sequence). The chain's CDR3 is CASSSDRGPNQPQHF. The CDR3 DNA reads TGTGCCAGCAGTTCGGACAGGGGACCGAATCAGCCCCAGCATTTT.

The chain uses TRBV5-1 and TRBJ2-2; 7 nucleotides line up with TRBD2. The CDR3 extends over 16 amino acids. The germline gives CDR1 SGHRS, CDR2 YFSETQ. Trimming at V came to 4 bases and at J to 4 bases, leaving 10 bases not matched to a gene. CDR3 residues: CASSPKDSGGTGELFF. In DNA form, the CDR3 reads TGCGCCAGCAGCCCTAAAGACTCGGGAGGCACCGGGGAGCTGTTTTTT.

The CDR3, as DNA: TGTGCCTGGTCCGGGACAGGGGACTCTGGAAACACCATATATTTT. Amino acids: CAWSGTGDSGNTIYF. The chain employs TRBV30 and TRBJ1-3; 10 nucleotides line up with TRBD1. Germline lookup yields CDR1 GTSNPN and CDR2 SVGIG (reference sequence). The CDR3 is 15 amino acids. After removal of 5 bases from V and 0 bases from J, the junction contained 4 bases not matched to a gene.

The V gene is TRBV10-2, the J gene TRBJ2-2; the D gene is possibly TRBD1 (6 bases). The V and J ends lost 6 bases and 7 bases respectively, with 15 bases between them. The germline gives CDR1 WSHSY, CDR2 SAAADI. CDR3 size: 14 residues. The CDR3: CASSYKQGFGELFF. The CDR3 nucleotides are TGCGCCAGCAGCTACAAACAGGGTTTCGGGGAGCTGTTTTTT.